Listed below are T cell receptor beta chains from one sample, sequenced in a study of tumor-infiltrating lymphocytes in primary liver carcinoma. MiXCR was run by TCRdb on the multiplex PCR reads, yielding one entry per CDR3 protein. The profile covers approximately 210,000 distinct CDR3 sequences, with less than 65% appearing a single time and around 7.1% taken by the ten largest. Sample: peripheral blood. These receptors were obtained from a woman in her sixties with primary liver carcinoma and hepatitis B virus infection. Both conserved end residues are part of each CDR3. Fields, in order: clone size, J gene, D gene, V gene, CDR3 DNA, CDR3 protein. D genes are given only for firm matches. Size values are once, few and many counts, or a class for expanded clones, and some rows have none.

>.|TRBJ2-1|.|TRBV6-2/TRBV6-3
TGTGCCAGCATGGTAACTGCAAACAATGAGCAATTCTTC
CASMVTANNEQFF
>many|TRBJ2-7|TRBD1|TRBV29-1
TGCAGCGTTGAAGATACGATGGACAGGGGGAATTTTGGTGAGCAGTACTTC
CSVEDTMDRGNFGEQYF
>.|TRBJ2-7|TRBD1|TRBV5-1
TGCGCCAGCAGCTTGATTCCCAGGGGGCGCACCTACGAGCAGTACTTC
CASSLIPRGRTYEQYF
>.|TRBJ2-2|.|TRBV11-2
TGTGCCAGCAGCCAGGAACTTCCAGGGACCACCGCGGAGCTGTTTTTC
CASSQELPGTTAELFF
>many|TRBJ1-3|.|TRBV11-2
TGTGCCAGCAGCTCCGACCTCCGGGCCTCAGGAAACACCATATATTTT
CASSSDLRASGNTIYF
>.|TRBJ1-5|TRBD1|TRBV11-2
TGTGCCAGAAGCGCTACGACAGGGTTCGATCAGCCCCAGCATTTT
CARSATTGFDQPQHF
>.|TRBJ2-1|.|TRBV30
TGTGCCTGGGGCGTTATGGGAGTTGTCAATGAGCAGTTCTTC
CAWGVMGVVNEQFF
>.|TRBJ2-1|.|TRBV11-2
TGTGCTAGCAGCCTCCAGGACTACCTTTACAATATGCAGTTCTTC
CASSLQDYLYNMQFF
>.|TRBJ2-1|TRBD2|TRBV6-6
TGTGCCAGCAGTAAACTGACTAACGGGAGGCCCCTGAGCTCCTACAATGAGCAGTTTTTC
CASSKLTNGRPLSSYNEQFF
>.|TRBJ1-1|.|TRBV11-2
TGTGCCAGCAGCTTAGTGGCGGGGGCGGAGGGCACTGAAGTTTTCTTC
CASSLVAGAEGTEVFF
>.|TRBJ1-1|TRBD1|TRBV29-1
TGCAGCGTTGGGGACAGGTGTAGGACTGAAGCTTTCTTT
CSVGDRCRTEAFF
>.|TRBJ2-1|.|TRBV11-2
TGTGCCAGCAGCTACTCGCCTAGGGGGCAGTTCTTC
CASSYSPRGQFF
>once|TRBJ2-5|TRBD2|TRBV5-4
TGCGCCAGCAGCTCGGCGTTCGACGGGGGGGAGACCCAGTACTTC
CASSSAFDGGETQYF
>.|TRBJ2-5|.|TRBV29-1
TGCAGCACTGAAGGTGTAGGAAATGGTCAAGAGACCCAGTACTTT
CSTEGVGNGQETQYF
>.|TRBJ2-7|.|TRBV5-1
TGCGCCAGCAGCGCAAGACAGAGGCCAGGGTACGAGCAGTACTTC
CASSARQRPGYEQYF
>once|TRBJ2-7|TRBD2|TRBV10-2
TGCGCCAGTAGAGGGCCAGCGGGAGTGTGGGAGCAGTACTTC
CASRGPAGVWEQYF
>.|TRBJ2-5|.|TRBV11-2
TGTGCCAGCAGCTTAATTATGGGGCCTCAGGAGACCCTGTACTTC
CASSLIMGPQETLYF
>.|TRBJ2-7|TRBD1|TRBV29-1
TGCAGCGTCACCGGGACAGGGTTCAACGAGCAGTACTTC
CSVTGTGFNEQYF
>many|TRBJ2-5|.|TRBV6-2/TRBV6-3
TGTGCCAGCAGCCCGGGACGGAGACTAGAGACCCAGTACTTC
CASSPGRRLETQYF
>.|TRBJ1-5|.|TRBV4-2
TGTGTCAGCAGCCTTGACGGGGATAGCAATCAGCCCCAGCATTTT
CVSSLDGDSNQPQHF
>many|TRBJ2-7|.|TRBV6-5
TGTGCCAGCAGTACCGGGGGACTTTCCTCCTACGAGCAGTACTTC
CASSTGGLSSYEQYF
>.|TRBJ1-2|.|TRBV11-3
TGTGCCATTAGCCCAAAAGAGAATCCTGACTATGGCTACACATTC
CAISPKENPDYGYTF
>few|TRBJ2-7|.|TRBV13
TGTGCCAGCAGCCCCACCGTCGGCGAGCAGTACTTC
CASSPTVGEQYF
>.|TRBJ1-2|.|TRBV5-1
TGCGCCAGCAGCCACTCGACAGTGCAATGTGTCTATGGCTACACCTTC
CASSHSTVQCVYGYTF
>.|TRBJ2-5|TRBD2|TRBV6-5
TGTGCCAGCAGTTACCATCTAGCGGGCTCAGAGACCCAGTACTTC
CASSYHLAGSETQYF
>.|TRBJ2-7|.|TRBV11-2
TGTGCCAGCGGCTTCAGCCATATCGGGAGTCGACCCAATTACGAGCAGTACTTC
CASGFSHIGSRPNYEQYF
>.|TRBJ2-5|.|TRBV11-2
TGTGCCAGTAGCTTGGGCCACGGATTCGGGGGAGAGACCAAGTACTTC
CASSLGHGFGGETKYF
>.|TRBJ2-7|TRBD2|TRBV6-5
TGCGCCAACAGGTCTAGCGGGAGGGTTTGGGAGCAGTACTTC
CANRSSGRVWEQYF
>many|TRBJ1-2|.|TRBV6-2/TRBV6-3
TGTGCCAGCGGCAGAGGAACTACCACTGGCTACACCTTC
CASGRGTTTGYTF
>.|TRBJ2-1|TRBD2|TRBV12-3/TRBV12-4
TGTGCCAGCAGTTCACCGACTAGCGGAGTCAATGAGCAGTTTTTC
CASSSPTSGVNEQFF
>.|TRBJ2-3|.|TRBV5-1
TGCGCCAGCAGCCCGGGAGTCAGCACAGATACGCAGTATTTT
CASSPGVSTDTQYF
>few|TRBJ2-1|.|TRBV11-2
TGTGCCAGCAGCTTAGAGGCGAGCGGTACTTTATTCTACAATGAGCACTTCTTC
CASSLEASGTLFYNEHFF
>many|TRBJ1-5|.|TRBV4-1
TGCGCCAGCAGCCAAGAAGTGGCCGGCCTTCCCGATCAGCCCCAGCATTTT
CASSQEVAGLPDQPQHF
>.|TRBJ2-1|TRBD2|TRBV24-1
TGTGCCACCAGTGACCCGGGGACTAGCGGGTTTAATGAGCAGTTCTTC
CATSDPGTSGFNEQFF
>once|TRBJ2-7|.|TRBV5-6
TGTACCAGCAGCTTCATGACTAGTCACGAGCAATACTTC
CTSSFMTSHEQYF
>.|TRBJ2-7|TRBD2|TRBV12-5
TGTGCTAGTGGTTTGGCCATAGCGGGAGCAGGCTCCTACGAGCAATACTTC
CASGLAIAGAGSYEQYF
>many|TRBJ2-1|TRBD1|TRBV6-1
TGTGCCAGCATTCCTTGGTCCGACAGGGGGAGGAATGAGCAGTTCTTC
CASIPWSDRGRNEQFF
>.|TRBJ2-5|TRBD2|TRBV11-3
TGTGTCGGCAGCTTAGGTGTCAGGACTAGCGGAGAGACCCAGTACTTC
CVGSLGVRTSGETQYF
>.|TRBJ2-7|TRBD2|TRBV13
TGTGCCAGCAGCTTAGGCTTTGGGGCGGGAGAATTACCCGAAAGCTCCTACGAGCAGTACTTC
CASSLGFGAGELPESSYEQYF
>.|TRBJ1-1|.|TRBV11-2
TGTGCCAGCAGCTTACGCAGTAACGCTGAAGCTTTCTTT
CASSLRSNAEAFF
>.|TRBJ2-1|TRBD2|TRBV11-2
TGTGCCAGCAGCCCCCGACTAGCGGGGGACCACAATGAGGAGTTCTTC
CASSPRLAGDHNEEFF
>once|TRBJ2-5|TRBD1|TRBV4-1
TGCGCCAGGAGCCAGAGGACAGGGGGCAGAGAGACCCAGTACTTC
CARSQRTGGRETQYF
>.|TRBJ2-1|.|TRBV6-2/TRBV6-3
TGTGCCAGCAGTTACCTTATAGGGGACAAGGGTCACAATGAGCAGCTCTTC
CASSYLIGDKGHNEQLF
>few|TRBJ1-6|.|TRBV28
TGTGCCAGTCGACCTGGACAGTATAATTCACCCCTCCACTTT
CASRPGQYNSPLHF
>once|TRBJ1-5|.|TRBV30
TGTGCCTGGAGTCTCGGCAATCAGCCCCAGCAATTT
CAWSLGNQPQQF
>once|TRBJ1-4|.|TRBV11-3
TGTGTCAGCAGACGGGACCCTAGGGGGAAACTGTTTTTT
CVSRRDPRGKLFF
>.|TRBJ2-5|.|TRBV5-4
TGTGCCAGCAGCTTGGCGGGGAGTCAAGAGACCCGGTACTTC
CASSLAGSQETRYF
>.|TRBJ2-2|.|TRBV11-2
TGTGCCAGCAGCTTAGGACAGAGTCTTAACACCGGGGAGCTGCTTTTT
CASSLGQSLNTGELLF